One T cell receptor (beta chain) is described in this entry. Its target is not known. This entry belongs to a study of T cell responses to AZD1222 COVID-19 vaccine. Findings and limits, study-wide: Possibly, clonal diversity was underestimated; donors were largely white British and included more females. Spike-specific TCR repertoires showed rising breadth and depth after two AZD1222 doses. Of spike-specific TCRs, nearly half reportedly target regions left unmutated in variants.

Generated by immunoSEQ multiplex PCR, the TCRdb table keeps only in-frame clones and is missing some. The sample holds roughly 80,000 clones, around 89% seen once. Unmatched junction bases numbered 7, after V lost 3 bases and J lost 4 bases. CDR3 length: 15 residues. The germline gives CDR1 SGHDN, CDR2 FVKESK. This specimen was peripheral blood, taken on day 0 of MenACWY control vaccination. This receptor was identified in an adult in good health. The chain recombines TRBV14 with TRBJ2-7; 9 nucleotides match TRBD1. The CDR3 DNA is TGTGCCAGCAGCCAGGGACAGGGTGGCCTATACGAGCAGTACTTC. Translation gives CASSQGQGGLYEQYF.